The T cell receptor beta chain described here comes from a study of CD8+ T cells in alopecia areata. In its sample, this clone was seen a few times. The antigen is undetermined. RNA extraction and reverse transcription yielded cDNA as sequencing template. The protocol was immunoSEQ multiplex PCR, while the TCRdb copy is restricted to in-frame clones and leaves out a portion. The data contain 130,000 to 150,000 clones, around four fifths of them singletons. Notes on the study in general: In blood and scalp, many expanded lesional clones persisted during tofacitinib. It was less clear whether patients shared TCRs than it was in mice, possibly because of HLA.

The sample's treatment: oral pan-JAK inhibitor, 5-10 mg twice daily. The authors sorted CD4+ and CD8+ T cells from PBMCs. The receptor's source is a human donor with alopecia areata. The sequences come from CD8+ T cells sorted from blood, collected at week 4, from a patient treated with tofacitinib.

CDR3 amino acids: CASNSGTEQFF. CDR3 nucleotides: TGCGCCAGCAACTCCGGGACAGAGCAGTTCTTC. The genes are TRBV23-1 and TRBJ2-1, with D possibly matching TRBD1 (6 bases). TRBV23-1 is known as an ORF, though its function is uncertain. V lost 7 bases and J 10 bases, leaving 11 bases between the germline ends. The CDR3 loop spans 11 amino acids.